These 32 T cell receptor beta chains originate from one sample sequenced in a study of blood T cell repertoires in COVID-19. Repertoires were generated with immunoSEQ multiplex PCR, while TCRdb's copy carries only in-frame clones and drops some. The sample contains about 220,000 clones, about four fifths of which appear only once. The material sequenced was PBMCs or T cells enriched from blood (not recorded which). These TCRs come from a woman aged 35 to 49 who had been exposed to COVID-19.

The CDR3 nucleotides read TGTGCCACCAAGGACAGGGTGGGTTCATTCTATGGCTACACCTTC. Amino acids: CATKDRVGSFYGYTF. The rearrangement uses TRBV6-5 and TRBJ1-2; 8 bases map to TRBD1. This CDR3 is 15 amino acids long. Trimming removed 10 bases from V and 4 bases from J; junction bases left unmatched: 14. Germline loops: CDR1 MNHEY, CDR2 SVGAGI.

J is TRBJ1-4 and V is TRBV28; a weak D match, TRBD1 (5 bases). Trimming pared 6 bases from V and 4 bases from J, leaving 12 bases between. CDR3 size: 14 residues. CDR1 and CDR2 (germline): MDHEN, SYDVKM. The CDR3 bases are TGTGCCAGCAGCCGGGGGTCCTATAATGAAAAACTGTTTTTT. Its protein is CASSRGSYNEKLFF.

On this clone: Since no conserved phenylalanine or tryptophan closes the CDR3, a read error is the likely cause. Because the CDR3's place on the DNA is in doubt, the DNA is left out and the CDR3 is given as listed by TCRdb. The chain combines TRBV21-1 with TRBJ1-2. TRBV21-1 is designated a pseudogene. The CDR3 is 12 amino acids long, termini counted. The CDR3 spells CASSIFDPPARG.

V and J are TRBV19 and TRBJ2-7, with D perhaps TRBD1 (6 bases). Looked up from germline, CDR1 is LNHDA and CDR2 is SQIVND (reference sequence). This CDR3 is built from 11 residues. The DNA for the CDR3 is TGTGCTACAGGGTACCCCTACGAGCAGTACTTC. This encodes CATGYPYEQYF.

The J gene is TRBJ1-1, the V gene TRBV5-1; possibly TRBD1 for D (6 bases). CDR1 and CDR2 (germline): SGHRS, YFSETQ. The length of the CDR3 is 14 residues. V was shortened by 3 bases and J by 3 bases, with 12 bases between the two germline ends. CDR3 sequence: CASSSGGQYTEAFF. The CDR3 region has the DNA TGCGCCAGCAGCTCAGGTGGACAGTACACTGAAGCTTTCTTT.

The chain is built from TRBV2 and TRBJ1-4; D gene unclear. CDR1 SNHLY and CDR2 FYNNEI come from the germline V gene. Trimming cost V 6 bases and J 3 bases, with 17 bases left between them. The CDR3 runs to 16 residues. For the CDR3, the DNA is TGTGCCAGCAGCCGACTCGGCGAACGAGCTAATGAAAAACTGTTTTTT. Its translation is CASSRLGERANEKLFF.

In DNA form, the CDR3 reads TGTGCCAGCAGTTACAGCCCCGGGGAGCTGTTTTTT. Its translation: CASSYSPGELFF. The V and J genes are TRBV6-5 and TRBJ2-2; D ambiguous. From germline, CDR1 is MNHEY and CDR2 SVGAGI. V lost 2 bases to trimming and J lost 6 bases, with 4 bases between them. CDR3 size: 12 residues.

The chain employs TRBV9 and TRBJ1-2; D perhaps matches TRBD1 (5 bases). V was shortened by 4 bases and J by 3 bases, with 10 bases between the two germline ends. The CDR3 extends over 13 amino acids. Per germline, CDR1 SGDLS and CDR2 YYNGEE. CDR3: CASSLREDYGYTF. DNA of the CDR3: TGTGCCAGCAGCCTCAGGGAAGACTATGGCTACACCTTC.

This chain links TRBV27 with TRBJ1-4; 10 positions match TRBD1. CDR3 length equals 15 residues. V trimming: 6 bases; J trimming: 5 bases; junction bases outside the gene matches: 6. Germline values: CDR1 MNHEY, CDR2 SMNVEV (reference sequence). CDR3 nucleotides: TGTGCCAGCAGACGGGACAGGGGAGAGAATGAAAAACTGTTTTTT. Protein product: CASRRDRGENEKLFF.

This clone has just one count. The V call is TRBV4-1, the J call TRBJ1-2; tentative D call: TRBD1 (5 bases). V was shortened by 5 bases and J by 2 bases, with 15 bases between the two germline ends. The CDR3 length is 15 residues. Germline CDR1 is MGHRA and CDR2 is YSYEKL. CDR3 DNA sequence: TGCGCCAGCAGCTACCCCGGGGGGACGAACTATGGCTACACCTTC. It is translated as CASSYPGGTNYGYTF.

Here the CDR3 DNA reads TGTGCCAGCAGCTTCTCGGGAGCTGCTGAAGCTTTCTTT. The encoded protein is CASSFSGAAEAFF. The chain joins TRBV11-2 to TRBJ1-1, with D uncertain. V dropped 3 bases and J dropped 6 bases, with 11 bases sitting between them. CDR1 is SGHAT, CDR2 FQNNGV, per germline. This CDR3 has 13 residues.

V usage is TRBV5-1 and J usage is TRBJ1-1, with 8 nucleotides matching TRBD1. The CDR3 consists of 16 residues. With 4 bases clipped from V and 1 base from J, the junction kept 9 bases outside the gene matches. Germline V CDR1 and CDR2: SGHRS, YFSETQ. The CDR3 loop reads CASSKLTGTGNTEAFF. CDR3 sequence (DNA): TGCGCCAGCAGCAAACTGACCGGGACAGGGAACACTGAAGCTTTCTTT.

J is TRBJ1-2 and V is TRBV7-2; D gene ambiguous. Trimming shortened V by 1 base and J by 8 bases, and 8 bases separated the two germline ends. The length of the CDR3 is 12 residues. CDR1 SGHTA and CDR2 FQGNSA come from the germline V gene. CDR3 bases: TGTGCCAGCAGCTTAGAGCCCAGGGGCTACACCTTC. This codes for CASSLEPRGYTF.

This clone has a handful of counts. The chain is built from TRBV6-5 and TRBJ1-1, with D possibly being TRBD1 (5 bases). Germline V gene lookup returns CDR1 MNHEY and CDR2 SVGAGI. The CDR3 spans 15 residues. V lost 2 bases and J lost 6, with 16 bases in between. The CDR3 sequence is CASSYSSGGIAEAFF. The DNA of the CDR3 is TGTGCCAGCAGTTACAGTAGCGGGGGAATCGCTGAAGCTTTCTTT.

This clone has a single count. The chain joins TRBV24-1 to TRBJ1-6, with TRBD1 matching 7 bases. The ends lost 8 bases at V and 2 bases at J; junction bases unmatched: 5. CDR1 and CDR2 from the germline V gene are KGHDR and SFDVKD. The CDR3 is made up of 15 amino acids. The CDR3 DNA reads TGTGCCACCAAAGACAGGGCCCCCTATAATTCACCCCTCCACTTT. Translation gives CATKDRAPYNSPLHF.

In its sample, this clone was seen a few times. The CDR3 loop is CASSPKGDRTNTEAFF. In DNA form, the CDR3 reads TGTGCCAGCAGCCCAAAAGGGGACAGGACGAACACTGAAGCTTTCTTT. The V and J genes are TRBV7-9 and TRBJ1-1; 8 bases fit TRBD1. V lost 5 bases to trimming and J lost 1 base; unmatched junction nucleotides: 9. The CDR3 totals 16 residues. CDR1 and CDR2 (germline): SEHNR, FQNEAQ (reference sequence).

The gene calls are TRBV9 and TRBJ1-1; weak D call: TRBD1 (6 bases). This CDR3 spans 15 amino acids. V lost 0 bases and J lost 3, with 12 bases in between. Germline loops: CDR1 SGDLS, CDR2 YYNGEE. The CDR3 nucleotides read TGTGCCAGCAGCGTAGAACCAGAGGGGGACACTGAAGCTTTCTTT. This gives the protein CASSVEPEGDTEAFF.

The chain is built from TRBV11-3 and TRBJ2-7, with D perhaps matching TRBD2 (6 bases). There are 11 residues in the CDR3. V lost 4 bases and J 6 bases, leaving 7 bases between the germline ends. Looked up from germline, CDR1 is SGHNT and CDR2 is YENEEA. The CDR3 loop reads CASSSGGEQYF. CDR3 coding DNA: TGTGCCAGCAGCTCCGGGGGCGAGCAGTACTTC.

This chain uses TRBV29-1 with TRBJ1-1; the D is unclear. The CDR3 is 13 amino acids. CDR1 is SQVTM and CDR2 is ANQGSEA in the germline V gene. The V gene lost 3 bases and the J gene lost 0 bases, with 8 bases spanning the gap. CDR3: CSVEVGVNTEAFF. CDR3 nucleotides: TGCAGCGTTGAGGTCGGGGTGAACACTGAAGCTTTCTTT. The whole variable domain, filled in from reference TRBV29-1 and TRBJ1-1, reads SAVISQKPSRDICQRGTSLTIQCQVDSQVTMMFWYRQQPGQSLTLIATANQGSEATYESGFVIDKFPISRPNLTFSTLTVSNMSPEDSSIYLCSVEVGVNTEAFFGQGTRLTVV.

This clone appeared a few times. This chain joins TRBV18 and TRBJ2-2; 8 bases are a match to TRBD1. Germline-derived CDR1 and CDR2 are KGHSH and LQKENI. The CDR3 is 16 residues long. Germline trimming cut 4 bases from V and 4 bases from J; bases unmatched to any gene: 8. CDR3 sequence: CASSLNGQGSTGELFF. CDR3 sequence (DNA): TGTGCCAGCTCACTAAACGGACAGGGAAGCACCGGGGAGCTGTTTTTT.

The rearrangement links TRBV6-5 to TRBJ1-1, with D hard to call. Germline CDR1 is MNHEY and CDR2 is SVGAGI. Between the trimmed V and J ends, which lost 2 bases and 4 bases, there was a span of 14 bases. The CDR3 covers 15 residues. The CDR3 protein is CASSYPGRAGTEAFF. CDR3 coding DNA: TGTGCCAGCAGTTACCCGGGAAGGGCGGGCACTGAAGCTTTCTTT.

The CDR3 DNA reads TGTGCCAGCACCCCCGTCCACAGGTCACCCCTCCACTTT. This encodes CASTPVHRSPLHF. The chain combines TRBV28 with TRBJ1-6, with D possibly being TRBD1 (5 bases). The CDR3 runs to 13 residues. The V end was cut by 7 bases, the J end by 10 bases, with 14 bases between. Germline values: CDR1 MDHEN, CDR2 SYDVKM.

This chain connects TRBV2 to TRBJ1-5; the D gene is possibly TRBD1 (6 bases). V lost 6 bases to trimming and J lost 5 bases, with 11 bases between them. The CDR3 has 13 amino acids. Germline-derived CDR1 and CDR2 are SNHLY and FYNNEI. The CDR3 DNA sequence: TGTGCCAGCAGCTATTCAGGGGATCAGCCCCAGCATTTT. Translation gives CASSYSGDQPQHF.

For the CDR3, the DNA is TGTGCCAGCGGTAGGGGGGGGACCGTGTTCTTC. This translates into CASGRGGTVFF. This chain uses TRBV12-3 or TRBV12-4 with TRBJ2-1; maybe TRBD2 (7 bases). The CDR3 consists of 11 residues. V was shortened by 8 bases and J by 15 bases, with 17 bases between the two germline ends.

This chain uses TRBV9 with TRBJ2-1; D is perhaps TRBD2 (5 bases). V was cut by 4 bases and J by 0 bases, with 8 bases left in between. CDR3 length: 14 amino acids. Germline V gene lookup returns CDR1 SGDLS and CDR2 YYNGEE. This CDR3 reads CASSSGSSYNEQFF. CDR3 bases: TGTGCCAGCAGCTCTGGGAGCTCCTACAATGAGCAGTTCTTC.

The chain's CDR3 is CASSLEGMRNEQFF. The DNA for the CDR3 is TGTGCCAGCAGCTTAGAAGGTATGAGGAATGAGCAGTTCTTC. V gene TRBV7-9 combines with J gene TRBJ2-1; unclear D gene. V lost 1 base and J 7 bases, leaving 11 bases between the germline ends. This CDR3 spans 14 amino acids. Germline V CDR1 and CDR2: SEHNR, FQNEAQ (reference sequence).

V gene TRBV7-9 combines with J gene TRBJ2-3, with 7 bases identical to TRBD1. After removal of 5 bases from V and 2 bases from J, the junction contained 4 bases not matched to a gene. Germline loops: CDR1 SEHNR, CDR2 FQNEAQ (reference sequence). This CDR3 comprises 14 residues. The CDR3 DNA is TGTGCCAGCAGCACTGGACAGGTCACAGATACGCAGTATTTT. Protein sequence: CASSTGQVTDTQYF.

This chain connects TRBV6-2 or TRBV6-3 to TRBJ2-3; 11 positions agree with TRBD2. Germline V gene data show CDR1 as MNHEY and CDR2 as SVGEGT. V shed 5 bases and J 0 bases; nucleotides not matched to a gene: 13. The CDR3 loop spans 19 amino acids. The CDR3 DNA is TGTGCCAGCAGTGCCGGACTAGCGGGCCGGAAAACTAGCACAGATACGCAGTATTTT. Encoded protein: CASSAGLAGRKTSTDTQYF.

CDR3 in amino acids: CASSLRGDSYGYTF. CDR3 nucleotide sequence: TGTGCCAGCAGTTTACGAGGTGACTCCTATGGCTACACCTTC. V is TRBV27 and J is TRBJ1-2, with D uncertain. The CDR3 contains 14 residues. CDR1 is MNHEY and CDR2 is SMNVEV in the germline V gene (reference sequence). Trimming took 2 bases from V and 4 from J, leaving 11 bases between them.

This chain joins TRBV5-1 and TRBJ1-2; 8 bases fit TRBD1. CDR3 length equals 16 residues. Germline V gives CDR1 SGHRS, CDR2 YFSETQ. V shed 4 bases, J shed 4 bases, and the junction held 12 bases outside the gene matches. CDR3 loop: CASSPSTGEVSYGYTF. The CDR3, as DNA: TGCGCCAGCAGCCCATCGACAGGGGAAGTTAGCTATGGCTACACCTTC.

This clone has a handful of counts. The CDR3 protein is CASSYLAVYTDTQYF. CDR3 bases: TGTGCCAGCAGTTACTTAGCGGTGTACACAGATACGCAGTATTTT. The chain is built from TRBV6-5 and TRBJ2-3; D perhaps matches TRBD2 (6 bases). The CDR3 consists of 15 residues. The germline V and J ends were trimmed by 1 base and 2 bases, with 10 bases remaining between them. The V gene's germline CDR1 is MNHEY and CDR2 SVGAGI.

V is TRBV7-2 and J is TRBJ1-1, with D perhaps matching TRBD1 (5 bases). This CDR3 is 12 amino acids long. CDR1 and CDR2 (germline): SGHTA, FQGNSA. The V and J ends lost 5 bases and 7 bases respectively, with 11 bases between them. The DNA for the CDR3 is TGTGCCAGCAGCCCCTTCACAGGTGAAGCTTTCTTT. It is translated as CASSPFTGEAFF.